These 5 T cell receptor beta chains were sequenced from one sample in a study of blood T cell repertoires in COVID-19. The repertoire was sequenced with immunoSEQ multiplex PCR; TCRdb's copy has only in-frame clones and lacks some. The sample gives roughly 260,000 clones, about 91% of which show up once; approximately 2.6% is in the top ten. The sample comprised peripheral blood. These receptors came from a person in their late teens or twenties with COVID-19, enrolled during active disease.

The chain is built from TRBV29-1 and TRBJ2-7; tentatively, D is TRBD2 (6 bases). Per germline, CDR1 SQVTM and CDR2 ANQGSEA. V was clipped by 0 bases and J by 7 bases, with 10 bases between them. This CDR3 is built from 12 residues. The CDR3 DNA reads TGCAGCGTTGAAGAGGGGGGAAATGAGCAGTACTTC. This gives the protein CSVEEGGNEQYF.

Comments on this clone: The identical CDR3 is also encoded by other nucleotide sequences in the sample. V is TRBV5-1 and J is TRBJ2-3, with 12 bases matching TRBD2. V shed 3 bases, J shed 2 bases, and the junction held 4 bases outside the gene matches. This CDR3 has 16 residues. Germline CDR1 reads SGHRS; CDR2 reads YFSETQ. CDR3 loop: CASSSGLAGSTDTQYF. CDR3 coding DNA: TGCGCCAGCAGCTCAGGACTAGCGGGGTCCACAGATACGCAGTATTTT.

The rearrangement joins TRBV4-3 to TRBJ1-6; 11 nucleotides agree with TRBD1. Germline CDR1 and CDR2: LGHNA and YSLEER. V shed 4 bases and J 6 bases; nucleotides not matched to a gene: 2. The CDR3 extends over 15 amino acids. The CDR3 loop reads CASSPGTGGNSPLHF. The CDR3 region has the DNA TGCGCCAGCAGCCCGGGGACAGGGGGTAATTCACCCCTCCACTTT.

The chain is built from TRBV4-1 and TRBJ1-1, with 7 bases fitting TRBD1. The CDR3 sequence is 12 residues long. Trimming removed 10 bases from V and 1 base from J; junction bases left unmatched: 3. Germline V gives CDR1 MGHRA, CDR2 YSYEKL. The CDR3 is CATRGGNTEAFF. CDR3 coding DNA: TGCGCCACCAGGGGGGGGAACACTGAAGCTTTCTTT.

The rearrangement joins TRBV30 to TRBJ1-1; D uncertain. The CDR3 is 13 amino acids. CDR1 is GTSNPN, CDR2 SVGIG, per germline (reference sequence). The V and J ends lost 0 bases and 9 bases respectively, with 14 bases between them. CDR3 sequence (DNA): TGTGCCTGGAGTGTAACGAACCCCAGTCAAGCTTTCTTT. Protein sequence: CAWSVTNPSQAFF. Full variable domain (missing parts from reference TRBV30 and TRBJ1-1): SQTIHQWPATLVQPVGSPLSLECTVEGTSNPNLYWYRQAAGRGLQLLFYSVGIGQISSEVPQNLSASRPQDRQFILSSKKLLLSDSGFYLCAWSVTNPSQAFFGQGTRLTVV.